The 22 T cell receptor beta chains listed next were all sequenced from one sample in a study of identical twins. From the 5' RACE reads, TCRdb called clonotypes with MiXCR, one entry per CDR3 protein. This sample yields fewer than 550,000 distinct CDR3 sequences, of which about 15% are seen a single time; roughly 0.42% belongs to the top ten. The sample was also linked to a second study, of yellow fever vaccine responses in identical twins.

Sequenced material: CD4+ T cells sorted from blood. These receptor sequences come from a woman in her late teens or twenties in good health.

This chain connects TRBV20-1 to TRBJ1-2; D remains ambiguous. Germline V gives CDR1 DFQATT, CDR2 SNEGSKA (reference sequence). This CDR3 is 13 amino acids long. With 2 bases removed from V and 1 base from J, the gap between germline ends came to 8 bases. CDR3 DNA: TGCAGTGCTAGAATTGGGATTAACTATGGCTACACCTTC. This codes for CSARIGINYGYTF.

This clonotype has more than one count but fewer than ten. The chain couples TRBV24-1 to TRBJ2-1; TRBD2 agrees at 9 bases. Germline loops: CDR1 KGHDR, CDR2 SFDVKD. V lost 5 bases and J lost 0; bases outside the gene matches: 7. The CDR3 is 17 amino acids. CDR3 residues: CATSAVGGRGSYNEQFF. DNA of the CDR3: TGTGCCACCAGTGCGGTCGGCGGGAGGGGCTCCTACAATGAGCAGTTCTTC.

This chain connects TRBV2 to TRBJ2-2; 7 nucleotides line up with TRBD2. CDR3 length: 15 residues. Germline loops: CDR1 SNHLY, CDR2 FYNNEI. V shed 6 bases and J 3 bases; nucleotides not matched to a gene: 7. The CDR3 sequence: CASRYSSGYTGELFF. The CDR3 region has the DNA TGTGCCAGCAGGTATTCTAGCGGATACACCGGGGAGCTGTTTTTT.

This clonotype has only a few counts. This chain joins TRBV5-8 and TRBJ1-5, with D tentatively TRBD1 (6 bases). The V gene lost 2 bases and the J gene lost 2 bases, with 11 bases spanning the gap. This CDR3 comprises 15 residues. CDR1 is SGHTS and CDR2 is YDEGEE in the germline V gene. CDR3 DNA: TGTGCCAGCAGCTTCGGGACATGGGGCAATCAGCCCCAGCATTTT. It translates to CASSFGTWGNQPQHF. The full variable domain, completed using reference TRBV5-8 and TRBJ1-5, is EAGVTQSPTHLIKTRGQQATLRCSPISGHTSVYWYQQALGLGLQFLLWYDEGEERNRGNFPPRFSGRQFPNYSSELNVNALELEDSALYLCASSFGTWGNQPQHFGDGTRLSIL.

V usage is TRBV20-1 and J usage is TRBJ1-5, with TRBD1 matching over 7 bases. The V gene end was trimmed by 6 bases and the J gene end by 4 bases; junction bases not matched to a gene: 12. From germline, CDR1 is DFQATT and CDR2 SNEGSKA (reference sequence). The CDR3 contains 15 residues. The CDR3 loop is CSAMTTGPLNQPQHF. CDR3 nucleotides: TGCAGTGCGATGACGACAGGGCCCCTAAATCAGCCCCAGCATTTT.

This clonotype was seen a handful of times. This rearrangement joins TRBV5-6 to TRBJ2-3, with 12 positions matching TRBD2. V lost 4 bases and J lost 8; bases outside the gene matches: 11. The length of the CDR3 is 16 residues. The V gene's germline CDR1 is SGHDT and CDR2 YYEEEE. The CDR3, as DNA: TGTGCCAGCAGCGTCACGACTAGCGGGGGCGTCACTACGCAGTATTTT. It translates to CASSVTTSGGVTTQYF.

The chain joins TRBV6-1 to TRBJ2-1, with D tentatively TRBD1 or TRBD2 (5 bases each). Trimming removed 6 bases from V and 1 base from J, with 13 bases in between. CDR3 length: 15 residues. The germline gives CDR1 MNHNS, CDR2 SASEGT. CDR3 coding DNA: TGTGCCAGCAGCCGGGCAGGGACGTCCTACAATGAGCAGTTCTTC. Amino acids: CASSRAGTSYNEQFF.

This clonotype was observed at least ten times. V and J are TRBV11-2 and TRBJ2-4; D might be TRBD1 (5 bases). The V gene's germline CDR1 is SGHAT and CDR2 FQNNGV. The CDR3 sequence is 13 residues long. V lost 6 bases to trimming and J lost 2 bases, with 8 bases between them. The CDR3 here is CASSRQTKNIQYF. In DNA, the CDR3 is TGTGCCAGCAGTCGACAGACCAAAAACATTCAGTACTTC.

V and J are TRBV15 and TRBJ1-1; unclear D gene. From germline, CDR1 is LNHNV and CDR2 YYDKDF (reference sequence). The V end lost 0 bases, the J end lost 3 bases, and 8 bases lay between the germline ends. There are 14 residues in the CDR3. CDR3 bases: TGTGCCACCAGCAGAGATGCCCAGGACACTGAAGCTTTCTTT. Its protein is CATSRDAQDTEAFF.

This sequence joins TRBV25-1 and TRBJ2-1, with TRBD1 identical over 7 bases. In germline, CDR1 is MGHDK, CDR2 SYGVNS. CDR3 length: 15 residues. V lost 2 bases, J lost 7 bases, and 8 bases stayed unmatched. This CDR3 reads CASSELGGLGNEQFF. CDR3 nucleotide sequence: TGTGCCAGCAGTGAACTAGGGGGCTTGGGGAATGAGCAGTTCTTC.

In its sample, this clonotype was seen a few times. The rearrangement links TRBV5-1 to TRBJ2-4; D might be TRBD1 (5 bases). CDR1 and CDR2 (germline): SGHRS, YFSETQ. CDR3 length: 20 amino acids. V was cut by 0 bases and J by 1 base, with 23 bases left in between. The CDR3 sequence: CASSLDLLDRTFLAKNIQYF. The CDR3 DNA sequence: TGCGCCAGCAGCTTGGACCTATTAGACAGAACATTTTTGGCCAAAAACATTCAGTACTTC.

Only a few counts were recorded for this clonotype. The V gene is TRBV24-1, the J gene TRBJ2-3; 7 bases align to TRBD1. This CDR3 region has 17 residues. Germline CDR1 KGHDR, CDR2 SFDVKD. The V gene end was trimmed by 4 bases and the J gene end by 2 bases; junction bases not matched to a gene: 11. CDR3 protein: CATSEPPGQDATDTQYF. The CDR3 DNA sequence: TGTGCCACCAGTGAACCACCCGGACAGGATGCCACAGATACGCAGTATTTT.

The rearrangement uses TRBV19 and TRBJ1-5, with D unresolved. The CDR3 runs 13 residues. Trimming removed 3 bases from V and 3 bases from J, with 6 bases in between. CDR1 is LNHDA, CDR2 SQIVND, per germline (reference sequence). The CDR3 DNA reads as TGTGCCAGTAGTATGACGGCCAATCAGCCCCAGCATTTT. Encoded protein: CASSMTANQPQHF.

This chain joins TRBV24-1 and TRBJ2-3; 8 nucleotides align to TRBD2. The CDR3 totals 13 residues. V lost 3 bases and J lost 9; bases outside the gene matches: 4. Per the germline V gene, CDR1 is KGHDR and CDR2 is SFDVKD. The CDR3 here is CATSDGGGRTQYF. The CDR3 coding sequence is TGTGCCACCAGTGATGGCGGGGGGAGGACGCAGTATTTT.

This clonotype occurred many times. V is TRBV6-5 and J is TRBJ2-3, with 7 bases identical to TRBD2. V shed 1 base, J shed 3 bases, and the junction held 4 bases outside the gene matches. In germline, CDR1 is MNHEY, CDR2 SVGAGI. The CDR3 is 15 residues long. CDR3 sequence reads: CASSYWGGRTDTQYF. The CDR3 bases are TGTGCCAGCAGTTACTGGGGGGGAAGGACAGATACGCAGTATTTT.

V is TRBV5-1 and J is TRBJ1-4; possible D gene TRBD1, 5 bases. The V and J ends lost 3 bases and 5 bases respectively, with 11 bases between them. Germline CDR1 and CDR2: SGHRS and YFSETQ. The CDR3 length is 14 residues. CDR3 DNA: TGCGCCAGCAGCTGGTCTGACAGCAATGAAAAACTGTTTTTT. It translates to CASSWSDSNEKLFF.

This clonotype was seen many times. The genes are TRBV4-1 and TRBJ2-3; 14 nucleotides match TRBD2. Germline V lookup: CDR1 MGHRA, CDR2 YSYEKL. This CDR3 is 16 amino acids long. V was clipped by 4 bases and J by 4 bases; unmatched bases: 4. This CDR3 reads CASSLGTSGSSDTQYF. As DNA, the CDR3 is TGCGCCAGCAGCCTTGGGACTAGCGGGAGTTCAGATACGCAGTATTTT.

This clonotype was seen a handful of times. The chain joins TRBV18 to TRBJ2-3; 8 nucleotides line up with TRBD2. The ends lost 6 bases at V and 3 bases at J; junction bases unmatched: 11. The CDR3 totals 16 residues. The germline gives CDR1 KGHSH, CDR2 LQKENI. The CDR3 DNA follows: TGTGCCAGCTCCCGCGAGCGGGGGACCGGTACAGATACGCAGTATTTT. Amino acids: CASSRERGTGTDTQYF. The variable domain in full, completed from reference TRBV18 and TRBJ2-3, reads NAGVMQNPRHLVRRRGQEARLRCSPMKGHSHVYWYRQLPEEGLKFMVYLQKENIIDESGMPKERFSAEFPKEGPSILRIQQVVRGDSAAYFCASSRERGTGTDTQYFGPGTRLTVL.

This clonotype was seen more than once but under ten times. This sequence joins TRBV6-6 and TRBJ2-2; no reliable D call. The CDR3 contains 12 residues. V lost 6 bases and J 7 bases, leaving 9 bases between the germline ends. Germline lookup yields CDR1 MNHNY and CDR2 SVGAGI (reference sequence). In DNA form, the CDR3 reads TGTGCCAGCAGCCTCAGTCTCGGGGAGCTGTTTTTT. As protein: CASSLSLGELFF.

In its sample, this clonotype was seen a few times. V usage is TRBV5-1 and J usage is TRBJ2-7; 9 bases line up with TRBD1. CDR1 is SGHRS, CDR2 YFSETQ, per germline. CDR3 length: 14 residues. V dropped 7 bases and J dropped 5; count of bases not matched to a gene: 10. In nucleotides, the CDR3 is TGCGCCAGCGGTATGGACAGGGGACCCCACGAGCAGTACTTC. Residues: CASGMDRGPHEQYF.

This clonotype was seen at least ten times. The chain is built from TRBV4-1 and TRBJ2-3, with D perhaps matching TRBD2 (5 bases). Germline V CDR1 and CDR2: MGHRA, YSYEKL. V was shortened by 3 bases and J by 2 bases, with 12 bases between the two germline ends. CDR3 size: 15 residues. Written as DNA, the CDR3 is TGCGCCAGCAGCCACCAAAGCGGTTACACAGATACGCAGTATTTT. Translation gives CASSHQSGYTDTQYF.

The chain is built from TRBV20-1 and TRBJ2-3; 11 nucleotides line up with TRBD2. The CDR3 runs to 16 residues. Trimming took 0 bases from V and 3 from J; bases not matched to a gene: 5. Germline loops: CDR1 DFQATT, CDR2 SNEGSKA (reference sequence). The CDR3 spells CSARDPRLAGTDTQYF. CDR3 in DNA: TGCAGTGCTAGAGATCCAAGACTAGCGGGAACAGATACGCAGTATTTT.